A single T cell receptor (beta chain) is shown here with its context. The data were taken from a study of cytomegalovirus exposure and HLA in healthy donors. PCR was performed using 60 Vbeta and 13 Jbeta primers. Assay: immunoSEQ multiplex PCR; the TCRdb copy retains only in-frame clones and omits some. In the table there are some 150,000 clones, 75% to 90% of which are singletons. The clonotype comes from a woman in her twenties or thirties in good health and CMV-seronegative. What was sequenced was PBMCs.

The CDR3 DNA follows: TGTGCCAGCAGCTGGATAGCGGGGGGTTCCTACAATGAGCAGTTCTTC. Translated, it gives CASSWIAGGSYNEQFF. This chain connects TRBV7-2 to TRBJ2-1, with 10 bases matching TRBD2. Unmatched junction bases numbered 4, after V lost 4 bases and J lost 1 base. The CDR3 totals 16 residues. Looked up from germline, CDR1 is SGHTA and CDR2 is FQGNSA.